Reported below is one T cell receptor beta chain. Antigen unknown. TCRdb's copy holds only in-frame clones and misses some; the assay was immunoSEQ multiplex PCR. In the table there are approximately 150,000 clones, approximately 91% of which are singletons. The sample is drawn from a study of T cell responses to AZD1222 COVID-19 vaccine. General study results and limits: CD4 TCRs linked to vaccination spanned spike, dominating at 160-218 and 743-854.

This CDR3 comprises 13 residues. V was shortened by 5 bases and J by 1 base, with 8 bases between the two germline ends. Germline CDR1 reads LNHDA; CDR2 reads SQIVND (reference sequence). The chain combines TRBV19 with TRBJ1-1; D is ambiguous. This receptor was identified in an adult who received the AZD1222 COVID-19 vaccine. The sequenced sample was peripheral blood, obtained 28 days after the second AZD1222 dose. CDR3 nucleotides: TGTGCCAGTAGTCAAGGCAGGAACACTGAAGCTTTCTTT. It yields the protein CASSQGRNTEAFF. The full variable domain, rest sourced from reference TRBV19 and TRBJ1-1, is DGGITQSPKYLFRKEGQNVTLSCEQNLNHDAMYWYRQDPGQGLRLIYYSQIVNDFQKGDIAEGYSVSREKKESFPLTVTSAQKNPTAFYLCASSQGRNTEAFFGQGTRLTVV.